This TCR beta chain was retrieved from a study of CD8 T cells in Susac syndrome. The overall study: Among the sequenced Susac syndrome patients, five or six had active disease while 8 or 9 were in remission.

Concerning this clonotype: Its antigen is unknown.

Random hexamers served to reverse transcribe roughly 0.5 to 1 ug RNA. TCRdb ran MiXCR on the immunoSEQ multiplex PCR reads and lists one entry per CDR3 protein. Of under 90,000 distinct CDR3 sequences in the sample, 93% are singletons; the top ten hold 0.5% to 0.65%. General study points: CD4+ T cell repertoires in Susac syndrome exhibited no evidence of clonal expansion.

Recently defined diagnostic criteria classed the Susac syndrome patients as definite or probable. Specimen: CD4+ T cells from PBMCs. The TCR comes from a human donor with Susac syndrome.

The chain's CDR3 is CASTPGLGYYGYTF. CDR3 sequence (DNA): TGTGCCAGTACCCCTGGGTTGGGGTATTATGGCTACACCTTC. V is TRBV19 and J is TRBJ1-2, with D unresolved. Trimming removed 7 bases from V and 5 bases from J, with 17 bases in between. CDR1 and CDR2 from the germline V gene are LNHDA and SQIVND (reference sequence). The CDR3 totals 14 residues.